This T cell receptor (beta chain) is drawn from a study of T cells in Graves' hyperthyroidism and ophthalmopathy. This clonotype occurred a few times. A read error may produce the germline difference seen at one junction end. Amplified TCR beta CDR3 regions came from RNA transcripts. TCR CDR3 underwent first-round RT-PCR with the HTBI primer set. TCRdb processed the multiplex PCR reads anew with MiXCR; each CDR3 protein has one entry. The data show around 300,000 distinct CDR3 sequences, 13% seen once. The origin of this receptor is a woman younger than 45 with Graves' hyperthyroidism that later progressed to Graves' ophthalmopathy. Input material: blood.

CDR3 amino acids: CACSFVTDSYYTGELFF. For the CDR3, the DNA is TGTGCCTGCAGTTTCGTCACGGACTCGTATTACACCGGGGAGCTGTTTTTT. V gene TRBV28 combines with J gene TRBJ2-2; weak D call: TRBD2 (5 bases). The V gene's germline CDR1 is MDHEN and CDR2 SYDVKM. The CDR3 runs to 17 residues. Combining the CDR3 with reference TRBV28 and TRBJ2-2 gives the whole variable domain DVKVTQSSRYLVKRTGEKVFLECVQDMDHENMFWYRQDPGLGLRLIYFSYDVKMKEKGDIPEGYSVSREKKERFSLILESASTNQTSMYLCACSFVTDSYYTGELFFGEGSRLTVL.